The 32 T cell receptor beta chains given below trace back to one sample, sequenced in a study of T cell repertoires in cytomegalovirus infection. TCRdb processed the reads anew with MiXCR; each CDR3 protein has one entry. The sample carries around 450,000 distinct CDR3 sequences, around 11% recorded once. Sample: PBMCs. The receptors were sampled from a human donor in good health (CMV status not recorded). Some clones in this sample may be carry-over from other donors' samples.

This clonotype occurred many times. CDR3 sequence (DNA): TGTGCCAGCAGCTTAGGGTACACAGGGTTAGACGAGCAGTACTTC. Translated, it gives CASSLGYTGLDEQYF. This chain joins TRBV7-8 and TRBJ2-7; tentatively, D is TRBD1 (6 bases). The V end was cut by 1 base, the J end by 5 bases, with 15 bases between. The CDR3 length is 15 residues. Germline CDR1 is SGHVS and CDR2 is FQNEAQ. Supplemented by reference TRBV7-8 and TRBJ2-7, the full variable domain reads GAGVSQSPRYKVAKRGQDVALRCDPISGHVSLFWYQQALGQGPEFLTYFQNEAQLDKSGLPSDRFFAERPEGSVSTLKIQRTQQEDSAVYLCASSLGYTGLDEQYFGPGTRLTVT.

In its sample, this clonotype was seen a few times. This chain links TRBV28 with TRBJ2-7, with TRBD1 matching over 9 bases. This CDR3 region has 16 residues. CDR1 is MDHEN and CDR2 is SYDVKM in the germline V gene. The J segment lost 5 bases and the V segment lost 5 bases, leaving 13 bases of the junction unmatched. CDR3 sequence reads: CASSIRGQGVLHEQYF. The CDR3 DNA is TGTGCCAGCAGTATAAGGGGACAGGGTGTTCTCCACGAGCAGTACTTC.

The chain recombines TRBV29-1 with TRBJ2-3; TRBD1 matches 8 bases. This CDR3 region has 15 residues. Unmatched junction bases numbered 11, after V lost 3 bases and J lost 6 bases. The germline V gene has CDR1 SQVTM and CDR2 ANQGSEA. Written as DNA, the CDR3 is TGCAGCGTTGATTCCGGCAGGGGGCGACGGGATACGCAGTATTTT. Amino acid sequence: CSVDSGRGRRDTQYF.

This clonotype has ten or more counts. CDR3 coding DNA: TGTGCCAGCAGCTCCACTCAGGGGGCTTTCGAAAAACTGTTTTTT. Its protein product is CASSSTQGAFEKLFF. The V gene is TRBV7-2, the J gene TRBJ1-4, with 8 bases aligning to TRBD1. Losses at the gene ends were 4 bases for V and 8 bases for J; bases not matched to a gene: 9. CDR1 and CDR2 from the germline V gene are SGHTA and FQGNSA. CDR3 size: 15 residues.

At least ten counts were recorded for this clonotype. This chain joins TRBV29-1 and TRBJ2-7, with 10 bases that match TRBD2. Germline loops: CDR1 SQVTM, CDR2 ANQGSEA. Trimming removed 5 bases from V and 4 bases from J; junction bases left unmatched: 8. This CDR3 region has 14 residues. Here the CDR3 reads CSVIVAGGGYEQYF. CDR3 nucleotide sequence: TGCAGCGTTATCGTAGCGGGGGGCGGTTACGAGCAGTACTTC.

This clonotype came up many times. J is TRBJ2-3 and V is TRBV4-2; D uncertain. Trimming stripped 0 bases from V and 0 bases from J, with 7 bases between. This CDR3 has 15 residues. The germline CDR1 and CDR2 sequences are LGHNA and YNFKEQ. CDR3 in amino acids: CASSQDRLSTDTQYF. The CDR3, as DNA: TGTGCCAGCAGCCAAGATCGGCTGAGCACAGATACGCAGTATTTT.

This clonotype was seen repeatedly, ten times or more. The J gene is TRBJ1-1, the V gene TRBV9, with D uncertain. V was shortened by 5 bases and J by 4 bases, with 9 bases between the two germline ends. Germline-derived CDR1 and CDR2 are SGDLS and YYNGEE. CDR3 length equals 12 residues. CDR3 DNA: TGTGCCAGCAGTGTTGAGGGCACTGAAGCTTTCTTT. Its protein product is CASSVEGTEAFF. Full variable domain (rest looked up from reference TRBV9 and TRBJ1-1): DSGVTQTPKHLITATGQRVTLRCSPRSGDLSVYWYQQSLDQGLQFLIQYYNGEERAKGNILERFSAQQFPDLHSELNLSSLELGDSALYFCASSVEGTEAFFGQGTRLTVV.

This clonotype was observed at least ten times. This chain joins TRBV6-1 and TRBJ2-3; D remains ambiguous. The CDR3 runs 14 residues. Trimming shortened V by 5 bases and J by 4 bases, and 13 bases separated the two germline ends. Germline values: CDR1 MNHNS, CDR2 SASEGT. CDR3 loop: CASSSQKLPDTQYF. CDR3 DNA sequence: TGTGCCAGCAGTTCTCAGAAATTGCCAGATACGCAGTATTTT.

The chain uses TRBV19 and TRBJ1-2; 9 positions match TRBD1. This CDR3 spans 14 amino acids. Germline V lookup: CDR1 LNHDA, CDR2 SQIVND (reference sequence). V lost 5 bases, J lost 8 bases, and 9 bases stayed unmatched. CDR3 residues: CASSPPGQGSGYTF. The CDR3 DNA reads TGTGCCAGTAGTCCTCCGGGACAGGGTTCCGGCTACACCTTC. The full variable domain, rest sourced from reference TRBV19 and TRBJ1-2, is DGGITQSPKYLFRKEGQNVTLSCEQNLNHDAMYWYRQDPGQGLRLIYYSQIVNDFQKGDIAEGYSVSREKKESFPLTVTSAQKNPTAFYLCASSPPGQGSGYTFGSGTRLTVV.

This clonotype was picked up many times. The V and J genes are TRBV7-9 and TRBJ2-3; no clear D gene. The length of the CDR3 is 14 residues. V dropped 3 bases and J dropped 0 bases, with 7 bases sitting between them. In germline, CDR1 is SEHNR, CDR2 FQNEAQ (reference sequence). CDR3 bases: TGTGCCAGCAGCTTGGACCATAGCACAGATACGCAGTATTTT. It translates to CASSLDHSTDTQYF. The full variable domain, with the rest looked up from reference TRBV7-9 and TRBJ2-3, is DTGVSQNPRHKITKRGQNVTFRCDPISEHNRLYWYRQTLGQGPEFLTYFQNEAQLEKSRLLSDRFSAERPKGSFSTLEIQRTEQGDSAMYLCASSLDHSTDTQYFGPGTRLTVL.

This clonotype was detected many times. The chain employs TRBV29-1 and TRBJ2-7; possible D gene TRBD2, 6 bases. Germline-derived CDR1 and CDR2 are SQVTM and ANQGSEA. V shed 6 bases and J shed 4 bases, with 22 bases lying between them. This CDR3 spans 15 amino acids. The CDR3 DNA reads as TGCAGCGTCCCCGGAGGGGTCCCACCATATTACGAGCAGTACTTC. It specifies CSVPGGVPPYYEQYF.

At least ten counts were recorded for this clonotype. The chain carries TRBV14 and TRBJ1-2, with D uncertain. The CDR3 is 15 amino acids. Germline V gives CDR1 SGHDN, CDR2 FVKESK. V was pared by 1 base and J by 10 bases, with 19 bases between. CDR3 bases: TGTGCCAGCAGCCAAGGAGGACCGCTCCTAGAGGACTACACCTTC. Its protein is CASSQGGPLLEDYTF.

The table lists this clonotype with many counts. The gene calls are TRBV14 and TRBJ2-5, with a possible D match to TRBD2 (5 bases). Germline CDR1 SGHDN, CDR2 FVKESK. The CDR3 has 14 amino acids. V lost 4 bases, J lost 4 bases, and 13 bases lay in between. The CDR3 here is CASSPGTLGETQYF. CDR3 nucleotide sequence: TGTGCCAGCAGCCCGGGAACGCTAGGAGAGACCCAGTACTTC.

The table lists this clonotype with many counts. Written as DNA, the CDR3 is TGTGCCAGCAGCTGGACGGCGAACACTGAAGCTTTCTTT. This gives the protein CASSWTANTEAFF. The chain has TRBV7-6 and TRBJ1-1; D is undetermined. Germline V CDR1 and CDR2: SGHVS, FNYEAQ. Trimming shortened V by 4 bases and J by 1 base, and 7 bases separated the two germline ends. The CDR3 contains 13 residues.

J is TRBJ1-4 and V is TRBV2; TRBD1 aligns across 9 bases. The CDR3 has 13 amino acids. The V and J ends lost 9 bases and 8 bases, in that order; junction bases with no gene match: 7. Germline loops: CDR1 SNHLY, CDR2 FYNNEI. The CDR3 DNA sequence: TGTGCCAGTAGGGACAGGGAAAAAGAAAAACTGTTTTTT. Protein product: CASRDREKEKLFF.

The chain links TRBV5-4 to TRBJ2-5; D unresolved. CDR1 and CDR2 from the germline V gene are SGHNT and YYREEE (reference sequence). V lost 3 bases to trimming and J lost 4 bases, with 10 bases between them. The CDR3 is 13 residues long. CDR3 sequence reads: CASSSAWGETQYF. The DNA of the CDR3 is TGTGCCAGCAGCTCTGCGTGGGGAGAGACCCAGTACTTC.

This clonotype was seen more than once but under ten times. This sequence joins TRBV5-1 and TRBJ2-3; 14 bases agree with TRBD2. The trim removed 4 bases at V and 7 bases at J, leaving 5 bases unmatched. The CDR3 has 15 residues. Germline CDR1 is SGHRS and CDR2 is YFSETQ. As DNA, the CDR3 is TGCGCCAGCAGCATGACTAGCGGGGGGGGTAATACGCAGTATTTT. It codes for CASSMTSGGGNTQYF.

This clonotype was seen repeatedly, ten times or more. The chain combines TRBV12-3 or TRBV12-4 with TRBJ1-5; D is uncertain. CDR3 length: 12 amino acids. V was pared by 5 bases and J by 7 bases, with 9 bases between. CDR3 residues: CASSRLSQPQHF. The CDR3 DNA reads TGTGCCAGCAGTCGGCTCTCCCAGCCCCAGCATTTT.

This rearrangement joins TRBV4-2 to TRBJ2-1, with TRBD2 identical over 11 bases. Trimming at V came to 5 bases and at J to 7 bases, leaving 4 bases not matched to a gene. CDR1 is LGHNA, CDR2 YNFKEQ, per germline. The CDR3 is 14 residues long. CDR3 amino acids: CASSVRLAGNEQFF. In DNA, the CDR3 is TGTGCCAGCAGCGTCAGACTAGCGGGGAATGAGCAGTTCTTC.

This clonotype was recorded at least ten times. The chain joins TRBV7-8 to TRBJ1-2, with D tentatively TRBD1 (6 bases). Per germline, CDR1 SGHVS and CDR2 FQNEAQ. CDR3 length: 17 residues. V dropped 2 bases and J dropped 1 base, with 17 bases sitting between them. CDR3 loop: CASSLRTTGLVNYGYTF. The CDR3, as DNA: TGTGCCAGCAGCTTACGAACCACAGGGTTAGTTAACTATGGCTACACCTTC.

This clonotype was seen many times. The chain combines TRBV11-2 with TRBJ1-3; D is undetermined. The germline gives CDR1 SGHAT, CDR2 FQNNGV. CDR3 length: 15 residues. Trimming pared 5 bases from V and 8 bases from J, leaving 19 bases between. For the CDR3, the DNA is TGTGCCAGCAGCCAGGAACGCGAGGGATCGGACACCATATATTTT. Protein sequence: CASSQEREGSDTIYF. The full variable domain, rest sourced from reference TRBV11-2 and TRBJ1-3, is EAGVAQSPRYKIIEKRQSVAFWCNPISGHATLYWYQQILGQGPKLLIQFQNNGVVDDSQLPKDRFSAERLKGVDSTLKIQPAKLEDSAVYLCASSQEREGSDTIYFGEGSWLTVV.

To note about this clonotype: Given a much more abundant clone one base away, this may be a read error. The CDR3 end shows no conserved phenylalanine or tryptophan, and so a read error is likely. This chain connects TRBV18 to TRBJ2-7, with TRBD2 matching 8 bases. Germline V gene sequence: CDR1 KGHSH, CDR2 LQKENI. This CDR3 is built from 16 residues. Losses at the gene ends were 2 bases for V and 5 bases for J; bases not matched to a gene: 11. Here the CDR3 reads CASSPRTGGGVHEQYY. CDR3 nucleotide sequence: TGTGCCAGCTCACCAAGGACGGGAGGGGGTGTACACGAGCAGTACTAC.

As concerns this clonotype: Relative to the germline gene, one junction end is altered; a read error may explain this. This chain uses TRBV10-3 with TRBJ1-1; D uncertain. This CDR3 is 13 amino acids long. CDR1 is ENHRY, CDR2 SYGVKD, per germline. This CDR3 reads CAMSEWGNTEAFF. CDR3 nucleotides: TGTGCCATGAGTGAGTGGGGGAACACTGAAGCTTTCTTT.

The V gene is TRBV20-1, the J gene TRBJ2-7; D is uncertain. Germline values: CDR1 DFQATT, CDR2 SNEGSKA (reference sequence). Trimming took off 5 bases at V and 3 bases at J, with 14 bases between the two ends. The CDR3 is made up of 13 amino acids. The CDR3 region has the DNA TGCAGTGCTCGCGTATTCGGGTACTACGAGCAGTACTTC. Translation: CSARVFGYYEQYF.

This clonotype was counted many times. The rearrangement uses TRBV12-3 or TRBV12-4 and TRBJ2-3; D call uncertain. The length of the CDR3 is 10 residues. The ends were cut back, 8 bases at V and 4 bases at J, with 4 bases in the middle. CDR3 protein: CASGADTQYF. CDR3 DNA: TGTGCCAGCGGGGCAGATACGCAGTATTTT.

This clonotype was seen ten or more times. The chain employs TRBV10-3 and TRBJ1-3; possible D gene TRBD1, 5 bases. Germline CDR1 ENHRY, CDR2 SYGVKD. The ends were cut back, 4 bases at V and 2 bases at J, with 6 bases in the middle. CDR3 size: 13 residues. The CDR3 bases are TGTGCCATCAGTGCCAGGGCTGGAAACACCATATATTTT. It codes for CAISARAGNTIYF.

This clonotype has a count of ten or more. V gene TRBV5-4 combines with J gene TRBJ2-7; no clear D. The CDR3 extends over 14 amino acids. CDR1 and CDR2 from the germline V gene are SGHNT and YYREEE (reference sequence). Trimming removed 0 bases from V and 2 bases from J, with 9 bases in between. The CDR3 DNA sequence: TGTGCCAGCAGCTTGGGGGCAGATCCCTACGAGCAGTACTTC. Encoded protein: CASSLGADPYEQYF.

With respect to this clonotype: A read error is possible here, since a much larger clone lies one base away. The V call is TRBV7-4, the J call TRBJ2-3; the D gene could be TRBD1 or TRBD2 (5 bases each). CDR1 is SGHVT, CDR2 SQSDAQ, per germline. The CDR3 totals 15 residues. CDR3 sequence: CANSTRDPRLDTQYF. In nucleotides, the CDR3 is TGTGCCAACAGCACCCGGGACCCCCGATTGGATACGCAGTATTTT.

At least ten counts were recorded for this clonotype. This rearrangement joins TRBV5-4 to TRBJ2-1; no clear D. V was pared by 4 bases and J by 3 bases, with 8 bases between. The CDR3 totals 13 residues. Germline loops: CDR1 SGHNT, CDR2 YYREEE (reference sequence). Here the CDR3 reads CASSAEVYNEQFF. In DNA, the CDR3 is TGTGCCAGCAGCGCGGAAGTCTACAATGAGCAGTTCTTC.

The sample holds a few counts of this clonotype. The chain joins TRBV9 to TRBJ2-1; D is unresolved. V lost 3 bases, J lost 3 bases, and 13 bases lay in between. Per germline, CDR1 SGDLS and CDR2 YYNGEE. The CDR3 contains 15 residues. The CDR3 sequence is CASSDLGQRYNEQFF. CDR3 DNA: TGTGCCAGCAGCGACCTAGGCCAGCGCTACAATGAGCAGTTCTTC. The full variable domain, its missing parts supplied by reference TRBV9 and TRBJ2-1, is DSGVTQTPKHLITATGQRVTLRCSPRSGDLSVYWYQQSLDQGLQFLIQYYNGEERAKGNILERFSAQQFPDLHSELNLSSLELGDSALYFCASSDLGQRYNEQFFGPGTRLTVL.

This clonotype was seen at least ten times. This chain links TRBV19 with TRBJ1-5; TRBD1 matches at 8 bases. The CDR3 is made up of 19 amino acids. CDR1 LNHDA and CDR2 SQIVND come from the germline V gene (reference sequence). Unmatched junction bases numbered 18, after V lost 5 bases and J lost 3 bases. This CDR3 is CASSSIYTGTGEDNQPQHF. As DNA, the CDR3 is TGTGCCAGTAGTTCAATATATACCGGGACAGGTGAAGACAATCAGCCCCAGCATTTT.

This clonotype was seen many times. The chain is built from TRBV12-3 or TRBV12-4 and TRBJ1-3; D ambiguous. V was trimmed by 5 bases and J by 0 bases, leaving 8 bases between them. This CDR3 is 14 amino acids long. DNA of the CDR3: TGTGCCAGCAGTGCGGCCGTCTCTGGAAACACCATATATTTT. Translating it yields CASSAAVSGNTIYF.